This TCR beta chain was obtained from a study of blood T cell repertoires in COVID-19. About the study: The study drew acute and convalescent COVID-19 samples from the United States, Italy and Spain.

Original handling: Researchers report that nucleated cell counts were estimated from reference gene primer amplification. Assay: immunoSEQ multiplex PCR; the TCRdb copy retains only in-frame clones and omits some. V and J calls and clone size follow that table, whereas D and trimming were derived from the DNA. The sample has some 44,000 clones, about 87% seen once. Sequencing was done on a sample of peripheral blood. This receptor was taken from a man aged 60 to 69 with active COVID-19.

The CDR3 reads CASSLIQVENSPLHF. Here the CDR3 DNA reads TGTGCCAGCAGCTTGATTCAGGTCGAAAATTCACCCCTCCACTTT. The chain links TRBV11-2 to TRBJ1-6; D is undetermined. From germline, CDR1 is SGHAT and CDR2 FQNNGV. Trimming left V 3 bases short and J 7 bases short, with 13 bases between. This CDR3 is built from 15 residues.